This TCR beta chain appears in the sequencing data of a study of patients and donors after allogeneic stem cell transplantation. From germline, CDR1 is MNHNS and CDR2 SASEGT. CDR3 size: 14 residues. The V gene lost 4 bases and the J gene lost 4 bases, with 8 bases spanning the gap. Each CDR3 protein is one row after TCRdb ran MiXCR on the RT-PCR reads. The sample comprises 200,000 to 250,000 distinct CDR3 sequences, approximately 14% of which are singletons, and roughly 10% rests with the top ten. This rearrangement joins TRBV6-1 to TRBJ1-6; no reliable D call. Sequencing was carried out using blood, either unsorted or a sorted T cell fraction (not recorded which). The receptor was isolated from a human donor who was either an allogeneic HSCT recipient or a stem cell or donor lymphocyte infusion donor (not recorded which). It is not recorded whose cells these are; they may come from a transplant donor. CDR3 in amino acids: CASSGPLYNSPLHF. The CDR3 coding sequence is TGTGCCAGCAGTGGACCGCTTTATAATTCACCCCTCCACTTT.